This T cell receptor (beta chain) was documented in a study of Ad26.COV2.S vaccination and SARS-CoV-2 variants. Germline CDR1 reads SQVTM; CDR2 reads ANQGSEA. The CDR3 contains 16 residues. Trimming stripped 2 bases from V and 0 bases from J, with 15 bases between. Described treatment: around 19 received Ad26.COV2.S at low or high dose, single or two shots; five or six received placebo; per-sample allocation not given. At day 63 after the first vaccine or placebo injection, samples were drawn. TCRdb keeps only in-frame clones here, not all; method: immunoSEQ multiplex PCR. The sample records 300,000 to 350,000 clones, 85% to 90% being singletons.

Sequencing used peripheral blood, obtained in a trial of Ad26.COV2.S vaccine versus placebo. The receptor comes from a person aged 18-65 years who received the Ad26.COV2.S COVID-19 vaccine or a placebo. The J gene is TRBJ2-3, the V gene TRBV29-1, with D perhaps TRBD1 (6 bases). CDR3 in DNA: TGCAGCGTTGAACTACGGACAGTCTCTAGCACAGATACGCAGTATTTT. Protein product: CSVELRTVSSTDTQYF.